What follows describes a single TCR beta chain. Its antigen is not yet known. No base-level quality is on record; no much larger clone is a single base apart. This record comes from a study of primary melanoma T cells and metastatic recurrence (dated by TCRdb to about 2020). As for the study more broadly: A total of 150 to 200 primary melanomas made up the cohort, all of stage T2 to T4 and more than 1 mm thick. The study examined whether T-cell fraction and T-cell repertoire clonality in primary melanoma tumors predicted patient outcome. Progression-free survival was the clinical outcome compared against the T-cell fraction measured by TCR beta sequencing. Histopathological grading of tumor-infiltrating lymphocytes was compared with the sequencing-derived T-cell fraction. Overall results and qualifications from the work: Progression-free survival was reportedly predicted by the tumor T-cell fraction independently of age, mitotic rate, ulceration and thickness. An effective T-cell-mediated antitumor response in primary melanoma was presented by the authors only as a suggestion rather than as a demonstrated mechanism. A T-cell fraction greater than 20% appeared to be protective whatever the ulceration status, mitotic rate or nodal disease. Progression-free survival prediction was reportedly improved more by adding T-cell fraction to tumor thickness than by adding any other histopathological variable.

Counted from cysteine to phenylalanine, this CDR3 has 11 amino acids. Just CDR3 DNA is preserved here, 33 bases in frame from base 1. Cut back by 4 bases and 6 bases, the V and J ends lie 6 bases apart. CDR1 and CDR2 are drawn from the germline V gene (reference sequence): GTSNPN, SVGIG. The library was built by means of the immunoSEQ multiplex PCR assay. Primary melanoma tumor tissue was subjected to high-throughput sequencing of the T-cell receptor beta chain. The paper's processing steps were these. Among the repertoire analyses were the distribution of insertions and deletions and the sharing of TCRB CDR3 between samples. A gradient-boosted model ranked how well the T-cell fraction predicted outcome compared with histopathological variables. TCRdb mirrors the immuneACCESS table, restricted to in-frame sequences. Some clones are absent from its copies; in checked studies, under half trace to an unresolved V gene, and the reason for the others is unknown. V, J and clone size derive from that table, while D and trimming were established from the DNA sequence. Per the sample table, the count is about 50 clones.

The primary melanoma of each patient had been surgically resected and was considered potentially curable but at risk of metastatic recurrence. The specimen sequenced was melanoma tumor tissue. This clonotype originated in a human donor with melanoma. The V gene is TRBV30 and the J gene is TRBJ2-2, with no confidently assigned D gene. The nucleotide sequence is TGTGCCTGGACAGATTCCGGGGAGCTGTTTTTT. It codes for CAWTDSGELFF.